One and the same sample provided the 6 T cell receptor beta chains below, sequenced in a study of beta chain features in type 1 diabetes. TCRB transcripts that were expressed got sequenced, as all of the isolated RNA had been reverse transcribed. Generated by immunoSEQ multiplex PCR, the TCRdb table keeps only in-frame clones and is missing some. The sample holds about 410,000 clones, roughly 13% seen once. Source material: naive CD4+ T cells from blood. Receptors originate from a man aged 30 to 45 in good health.

The sample holds a few counts of this clone. The chain joins TRBV7-2 to TRBJ2-1, with 7 nucleotides matching TRBD1. The CDR3 runs to 15 residues. Trimming cost V 5 bases and J 6 bases; bases outside gene matches: 10. Germline CDR1 is SGHTA and CDR2 is FQGNSA. The CDR3 region is CASSAQGQQLNEQFF. The CDR3 nucleotides read TGTGCCAGCAGCGCCCAGGGACAGCAGCTCAATGAGCAGTTCTTC. The variable domain in full, with the rest retrieved from reference TRBV7-2 and TRBJ2-1, is GAGVSQSPSNKVTEKGKDVELRCDPISGHTALYWYRQSLGQGLEFLIYFQGNSAPDKSGLPSDRFSAERTGGSVSTLTIQRTQQEDSAVYLCASSAQGQQLNEQFFGPGTRLTVL.

The genes are TRBV29-1 and TRBJ2-2, with TRBD2 identical over 11 bases. The length of the CDR3 is 13 residues. CDR1 and CDR2 from the germline V gene are SQVTM and ANQGSEA. The V and J ends lost 4 bases and 7 bases, in that order; junction bases with no gene match: 2. The CDR3 nucleotides are TGCAGCGTTGCACTAGCGGGGGACGGGGAGCTGTTTTTT. As protein: CSVALAGDGELFF.

This clone has more than one count but fewer than ten. V is TRBV15 and J is TRBJ2-3; D gene ambiguous. This CDR3 has 13 residues. V dropped 8 bases and J dropped 1 base, with 10 bases sitting between them. From germline, CDR1 is LNHNV and CDR2 YYDKDF (reference sequence). The CDR3 region is CATSNWGTDTQYF. The CDR3 DNA sequence: TGTGCCACCTCCAACTGGGGCACAGATACGCAGTATTTT.

The chain uses TRBV27 and TRBJ2-1; 10 nucleotides agree with TRBD2. Trimming at V came to 2 bases and at J to 12 bases, leaving 10 bases not matched to a gene. Germline V gene data show CDR1 as MNHEY and CDR2 as SMNVEV (reference sequence). This CDR3 has 15 amino acids. This CDR3 is CASSLRSGRDRGQFF. In nucleotides, the CDR3 is TGTGCCAGCAGTTTAAGGAGCGGGAGGGATCGAGGGCAGTTCTTC.

In this sample, this clone turned up a few times. The chain is built from TRBV4-1 and TRBJ1-5; no definite D call. The CDR3 extends over 13 amino acids. Trimming removed 0 bases at V and 5 bases at J, with 5 bases between. The germline gives CDR1 MGHRA, CDR2 YSYEKL. Here the CDR3 DNA reads TGCGCCAGCAGCCAAGATTCTCATCAGCCCCAGCATTTT. Amino acid sequence: CASSQDSHQPQHF.

The chain uses TRBV7-9 and TRBJ2-1; 10 positions match TRBD1. The V gene end was trimmed by 8 bases and the J gene end by 0 bases; junction bases not matched to a gene: 16. Germline CDR1 and CDR2: SEHNR and FQNEAQ (reference sequence). There are 19 residues in the CDR3. CDR3 nucleotides: TGTGCCAGCCTGCCTGTTGTGACAGGGGGCTTCAGCTCCTACAATGAGCAGTTCTTC. This gives the protein CASLPVVTGGFSSYNEQFF.